This T cell receptor beta chain was retrieved from a study of cytomegalovirus exposure and HLA in healthy donors. Background on the study: Roughly 180 million T cells yielded 100 million or so unique TCR beta sequences, as an earlier analysis found. General study points: It was approximately 170 TCR beta chains that were listed as cytomegalovirus-associated. Sequencing had likely introduced a cluster of highly shared sequence variants as an artifact.

In regard to this clone: Antigen specificity is unknown.

Primers: 60 Vbeta forward and 13 Jbeta reverse. Using immunoSEQ multiplex PCR, the repertoire was profiled, and TCRdb retains in-frame clones only, with some absent. Of around 60,000 clones listed, about 80% are singletons. Germline V gene sequence: CDR1 SGHRS, CDR2 YFSETQ. Deletions cut 1 base from V and 1 base from J, with 8 bases between. This CDR3 has 14 amino acids. The chain joins TRBV5-1 to TRBJ1-1; D gene ambiguous. This sequence was found in a man aged 45-60 years in good health and CMV-seropositive. Sequencing input: PBMCs. For the CDR3, the DNA is TGCGCCAGCAGCTTGACTCTCGAGAACACTGAAGCTTTCTTT. It codes for CASSLTLENTEAFF.